Described below is a single TCR beta chain sequence and its context. Its antigen is still unknown. V was shortened by 0 bases and J by 3 bases, with 11 bases between the two germline ends. The germline gives CDR1 DFQATT, CDR2 SNEGSKA (reference sequence). The CDR3 contains 15 residues. TCRdb processed the RT-PCR reads anew with MiXCR; each CDR3 protein has one entry. Here the sample spans 650,000 to 800,000 distinct CDR3 sequences, roughly 18% being singletons. The sample comes from a study of response to subunit inactivated influenza vaccine. The study's findings and limits: The study's authors posited that every seasonal influenza vaccination enlists few new T cells.

The rearrangement links TRBV20-1 to TRBJ1-4, with D perhaps matching TRBD1 (5 bases). The starting material was PBMCs from blood, obtained 5 days after vaccination. The sequence was obtained from a man in his fifties or sixties who received an inactivated influenza vaccine. The CDR3 DNA reads TGCAGTGCTAGAGATGGCAGGGTCTCTAATGAAAAACTGTTTTTT. It translates to CSARDGRVSNEKLFF.